The 6 T cell receptor beta chains in this list originate from one sample, sequenced in a study of shared clonotypes between healthy human individuals (TCRdb year 2020). Libraries came from the immunoSEQ multiplex PCR assay. Sourced from immuneACCESS, this table was stored by TCRdb with only in-frame sequences that have V and J called. A share of the clones is absent; for the studies checked, an unresolved V gene accounts for under half, and the remainder has no known explanation. The sample table contains about 800,000 clones; only one count was recorded for 90% to 97% of them. Around 0.25% of the sample lies in the top ten. CD8 naive samples were obtained by positive selection for CCR7 among CD45RO-negative cells, yielding a CD45RA+CCR7+ population from which TemRA cells were excluded. The sample was naive CD8+ T cells sorted from blood. The intended sense of this specimen's cell subset or site label: CD45RA+CCR7+. These receptors all come from a young man in good health.

This clone was counted a few times. The J gene is TRBJ2-7, the V gene TRBV7-9, with 7 bases matching TRBD1. CDR3 size: 14 residues. The V gene's germline CDR1 is SEHNR and CDR2 FQNEAQ (reference sequence). V was clipped by 5 bases and J by 3 bases; unmatched bases: 7. The DNA of the CDR3 is TGTGCCAGCAGCGGACCGGGACAGAGCTACGAGCAGTACTTC. It encodes CASSGPGQSYEQYF.

The CDR3 loop reads CASSEPADPFYEQYF. Written as DNA, the CDR3 is TGTGCCAGCAGTGAACCGGCGGACCCATTCTACGAGCAGTACTTC. The chain couples TRBV6-1 to TRBJ2-7; no reliable D call. Deletions cut 2 bases from V and 3 bases from J, with 14 bases between. Germline CDR1 reads MNHNS; CDR2 reads SASEGT. This CDR3 region has 15 residues.

The rearrangement links TRBV19 to TRBJ2-7; 10 nucleotides line up with TRBD2. The J segment lost 4 bases and the V segment lost 3 bases, leaving 6 bases of the junction unmatched. The CDR3 runs to 15 residues. From germline, CDR1 is LNHDA and CDR2 SQIVND (reference sequence). The CDR3 DNA follows: TGTGCCAGTAGTATCTCTAGCGGGAGTTGGTACGAGCAGTACTTC. Residues: CASSISSGSWYEQYF.

The CDR3 DNA reads as TGTGCCAGTAGCCCGGGACAGGGGGCCACGTACGAGCAGTACTTC. Its translation is CASSPGQGATYEQYF. The rearrangement uses TRBV19 and TRBJ2-7; 12 nucleotides match TRBD1. V shed 6 bases and J 4 bases; nucleotides not matched to a gene: 7. Germline values: CDR1 LNHDA, CDR2 SQIVND (reference sequence). The CDR3 runs to 15 residues.

This sequence joins TRBV15 and TRBJ1-1; D is undetermined. Germline lookup yields CDR1 LNHNV and CDR2 YYDKDF (reference sequence). Trimming pared 1 base from V and 0 bases from J, leaving 9 bases between. The CDR3 is 15 residues long. The DNA for the CDR3 is TGTGCCACCAGCAGAGTCCGGAACATGAACACTGAAGCTTTCTTT. Its translation is CATSRVRNMNTEAFF.

This clone was detected only once. V gene TRBV13 combines with J gene TRBJ2-2; perhaps TRBD1 as D (6 bases). Trimming removed 5 bases from V and 7 bases from J, with 14 bases in between. The CDR3 length is 14 residues. The V gene's germline CDR1 is PRHDT and CDR2 FYEKMQ (reference sequence). CDR3 in amino acids: CASSEGTGIGELFF. The DNA of the CDR3 is TGTGCCAGCAGCGAGGGTACAGGGATCGGGGAGCTGTTTTTT.